The 27 T cell receptor beta chains in this list originate from one sample, sequenced in a study of PD-L1 blockade in urothelial cancer. Data came from immunoSEQ multiplex PCR; TCRdb stores just in-frame clones and leaves some out. The table has about 50,000 clones, approximately 81% seen once. The sample's time point: pretreatment peripheral blood. Sequenced here: PBMCs, sampled around atezolizumab (anti-PD-L1) treatment. The receptor set was obtained from a man in his 70s with urothelial cancer.

The genes are TRBV18 and TRBJ2-1; 10 nucleotides agree with TRBD2. CDR3 length equals 18 residues. Germline-derived CDR1 and CDR2 are KGHSH and LQKENI. V shed 5 bases, J shed 2 bases, and the junction held 12 bases outside the gene matches. CDR3 coding DNA: TGTGCCAGCTCAGTACGGGGGTTAGCGGGAGGCACCTACAATGAGCAGTTCTTC. Protein product: CASSVRGLAGGTYNEQFF.

The chain is built from TRBV5-4 and TRBJ2-7, with 8 positions matching TRBD2. V dropped 4 bases and J dropped 2; count of bases not matched to a gene: 5. The CDR3 extends over 14 amino acids. CDR1 SGHNT and CDR2 YYREEE come from the germline V gene (reference sequence). CDR3 region: CASSEAGVTYEQYF. CDR3 coding DNA: TGTGCCAGCAGCGAAGCGGGAGTGACCTACGAGCAGTACTTC.

The genes are TRBV5-4 and TRBJ2-7, with D uncertain. Germline CDR1 SGHNT, CDR2 YYREEE (reference sequence). V was shortened by 0 bases and J by 0 bases, with 4 bases between the two germline ends. The CDR3 sequence is 13 residues long. CDR3 in amino acids: CASSLDISYEQYF. CDR3 nucleotide sequence: TGTGCCAGCAGCTTGGACATCTCCTACGAGCAGTACTTC.

This clone was counted only a few times. This chain links TRBV6-1 with TRBJ2-3; TRBD2 matches at 11 bases. The CDR3 is 15 amino acids. The V gene end was trimmed by 5 bases and the J gene end by 8 bases; junction bases not matched to a gene: 9. Germline V gene sequence: CDR1 MNHNS, CDR2 SASEGT. CDR3 coding DNA: TGTGCCAGCAGTCCTACTAGCGGGGGCCGAGTTACGCAGTATTTT. This translates into CASSPTSGGRVTQYF.

The genes are TRBV21-1 and TRBJ2-2; TRBD2, the table's D call, was not compared with the DNA. TRBV21-1 is a known pseudogene. The CDR3 sequence is 21 residues long. CDR3 protein: CASSNDYSGGEFRGNTGELFF. CDR3 coding DNA: TGTGCCAGCAGCAATGACTATAGCGGGGGGGAATTTCGGGGGAACACCGGGGAGCTGTTTTTT.

The chain uses TRBV6-8 and TRBJ2-3; TRBD2 is a possible D gene (6 bases). V was clipped by 7 bases and J by 0 bases, with 17 bases between them. The CDR3 runs 16 residues. Germline CDR1 is MNHGY and CDR2 is SAAAGT. The CDR3 DNA reads as TGTGCCAGCATATGGGGTAGCGGCACTAGCACAGATACGCAGTATTTT. Translating it yields CASIWGSGTSTDTQYF.

The chain uses TRBV9 and TRBJ1-3, with D unclear. V shed 7 bases and J shed 4 bases, with 12 bases lying between them. This CDR3 has 13 amino acids. The germline V gene has CDR1 SGDLS and CDR2 YYNGEE. The CDR3 loop reads CASHPGSGNTIYF. In nucleotides, the CDR3 is TGTGCCAGCCATCCGGGATCCGGAAACACCATATATTTT.

The V gene is TRBV7-2, the J gene TRBJ2-2, with 12 bases aligning to TRBD1. The V and J ends lost 5 bases and 6 bases, in that order; junction bases with no gene match: 7. Germline V CDR1 and CDR2: SGHTA, FQGNSA. The CDR3 sequence is 16 residues long. CDR3 DNA: TGTGCCAGCAGCGTAACCGGGACAGGGGGCTCCGGGGAGCTGTTTTTT. It specifies CASSVTGTGGSGELFF.

This chain uses TRBV5-1 with TRBJ2-1; 13 bases map to TRBD2. Germline V lookup: CDR1 SGHRS, CDR2 YFSETQ. The CDR3 is made up of 16 amino acids. V gave up 5 bases and J gave up 8 bases; unmatched junction bases: 10. The CDR3 region is CASRSGGLAGVDEQFF. The CDR3 DNA sequence: TGCGCCAGCAGATCCGGAGGACTAGCGGGAGTTGATGAGCAGTTCTTC.

The chain recombines TRBV28 with TRBJ2-1; the match to TRBD2 covers 7 bases. Germline V lookup: CDR1 MDHEN, CDR2 SYDVKM. Trimming at V came to 5 bases and at J to 7 bases, leaving 8 bases not matched to a gene. This CDR3 spans 14 amino acids. The CDR3 sequence is CASSLIGGGNEQFF. DNA for the CDR3: TGTGCCAGCAGTCTGATTGGCGGGGGAAATGAGCAGTTCTTC.

The genes are TRBV5-1 and TRBJ1-4; 9 bases fit TRBD1. V shed 4 bases, J shed 10 bases, and the junction held 5 bases outside the gene matches. Germline V gene lookup returns CDR1 SGHRS and CDR2 YFSETQ. This CDR3 spans 13 amino acids. The CDR3 DNA is TGCGCCAGCAGCCCGGGACAGGGCGGAAAACTGTTTTTT. It translates to CASSPGQGGKLFF.

This chain connects TRBV6-1 to TRBJ1-1; 7 positions match TRBD1. The CDR3 has 14 residues. The germline V gene has CDR1 MNHNS and CDR2 SASEGT. Germline trimming cut 6 bases from V and 3 bases from J; bases unmatched to any gene: 7. The CDR3 protein is CASRAYQGDTEAFF. The CDR3 coding sequence is TGTGCCAGCAGGGCCTATCAGGGGGACACTGAAGCTTTCTTT.

This rearrangement joins TRBV5-1 to TRBJ1-3, with D perhaps TRBD1 (6 bases). In germline, CDR1 is SGHRS, CDR2 YFSETQ. This CDR3 contains 16 residues. Trimming shortened V by 6 bases and J by 0 bases, and 16 bases separated the two germline ends. CDR3 DNA: TGCGCCAGCACTGGGGGGGCAGGAATCTCTGGAAACACCATATATTTT. This codes for CASTGGAGISGNTIYF.

The rearrangement joins TRBV9 to TRBJ2-1, with 10 bases lining up with TRBD1. V shed 3 bases and J 9 bases; nucleotides not matched to a gene: 6. The CDR3 runs to 14 residues. Germline V gene data show CDR1 as SGDLS and CDR2 as YYNGEE. CDR3 in DNA: TGTGCCAGCAGCGAGGGACAGGGGATAGGTGAGCAGTTCTTC. This gives the protein CASSEGQGIGEQFF.

This clone appeared a single time. V usage is TRBV10-3 and J usage is TRBJ1-5; D perhaps matches TRBD1 (6 bases). From germline, CDR1 is ENHRY and CDR2 SYGVKD. This CDR3 comprises 15 residues. V was pared by 3 bases and J by 5 bases, with 14 bases between. The CDR3, as DNA: TGTGCCATCAGTGAAGAGTCTGGGGGCTATCAGCCCCAGCATTTT. It translates to CAISEESGGYQPQHF.

CDR3 sequence: CASSPHAGSSYNEQFF. The CDR3 DNA sequence: TGTGCCAGCAGCCCCCACGCGGGAAGCTCCTACAATGAGCAGTTCTTC. This chain uses TRBV25-1 with TRBJ2-1; a weak D match, TRBD2 (6 bases). Trimming left V 6 bases short and J 0 bases short, with 15 bases between. Germline values: CDR1 MGHDK, CDR2 SYGVNS. The length of the CDR3 is 16 residues.

The chain recombines TRBV7-2 with TRBJ2-1; 7 nucleotides align to TRBD1. There are 14 residues in the CDR3. Losses at the gene ends were 0 bases for V and 9 bases for J; bases not matched to a gene: 5. Germline V gene sequence: CDR1 SGHTA, CDR2 FQGNSA. The CDR3 DNA reads TGTGCCAGCAGCTTAGCCCGGGACAGTGGTGAGCAGTTCTTC. This translates into CASSLARDSGEQFF. Drawing the rest from reference TRBV7-2 and TRBJ2-1, the complete variable domain is GAGVSQSPSNKVTEKGKDVELRCDPISGHTALYWYRQSLGQGLEFLIYFQGNSAPDKSGLPSDRFSAERTGGSVSTLTIQRTQQEDSAVYLCASSLARDSGEQFFGPGTRLTVL.

This chain connects TRBV7-2 to TRBJ1-2; possibly TRBD1 for D (6 bases). Germline CDR1 reads SGHTA; CDR2 reads FQGNSA. Trimming stripped 3 bases from V and 0 bases from J, with 8 bases between. CDR3 length: 14 amino acids. For the CDR3, the DNA is TGTGCCAGCAGCTTCACAGGGACTAACTATGGCTACACCTTC. It translates to CASSFTGTNYGYTF.

V and J are TRBV4-3 and TRBJ2-5; 7 nucleotides align to TRBD2. J was trimmed by 4 bases and V by 1 base; bases with no gene match: 6. Germline CDR1 and CDR2: LGHNA and YSLEER. The CDR3 is 15 residues long. The CDR3 is CASSQGGGWAETQYF. CDR3 coding DNA: TGCGCCAGCAGCCAAGGGGGAGGGTGGGCAGAGACCCAGTACTTC.

J is TRBJ2-1 and V is TRBV7-2; perhaps TRBD2 as D (5 bases). CDR1 and CDR2 from the germline V gene are SGHTA and FQGNSA. The CDR3 is 15 amino acids. V lost 1 base and J 2 bases, leaving 9 bases between the germline ends. The CDR3 DNA sequence: TGTGCCAGCAGCTTAGTAGCGACAACCTACAATGAGCAGTTCTTC. Amino acid sequence: CASSLVATTYNEQFF.

V and J are TRBV2 and TRBJ2-3; a possible D gene is TRBD1 (5 bases). Per the germline V gene, CDR1 is SNHLY and CDR2 is FYNNEI. The CDR3 runs 15 residues. V was trimmed by 1 base and J by 2 bases, leaving 10 bases between them. The CDR3 coding sequence is TGTGCCAGCAGTGAAGAGGCAGGGCCCACAGATACGCAGTATTTT. Protein product: CASSEEAGPTDTQYF.

The V gene is TRBV7-2, the J gene TRBJ2-7, with 7 bases matching TRBD1. The V and J ends lost 6 bases and 3 bases, in that order; junction bases with no gene match: 2. Germline V gives CDR1 SGHTA, CDR2 FQGNSA. This CDR3 comprises 12 residues. The chain's CDR3 is CASSNRGYEQYF. The CDR3 nucleotides are TGTGCCAGCAGTAACAGGGGCTACGAGCAGTACTTC.

This chain connects TRBV4-2 to TRBJ2-1, with TRBD2 identical over 14 bases. The CDR3 has 15 residues. CDR1 is LGHNA, CDR2 YNFKEQ, per germline. V dropped 4 bases and J dropped 7; count of bases not matched to a gene: 3. The CDR3 here is CASSPGTSGRNEQFF. Here the CDR3 DNA reads TGTGCCAGCAGCCCCGGGACTAGCGGGAGAAATGAGCAGTTCTTC.

The V call is TRBV7-2, the J call TRBJ1-4; 9 bases fit TRBD1. J gave up 3 bases and V 5 bases, and 4 bases lay outside the gene matches. The CDR3 length is 15 residues. From germline, CDR1 is SGHTA and CDR2 FQGNSA. As DNA, the CDR3 is TGTGCCAGCAGCCTACAGGGGGCAGCTAATGAAAAACTGTTTTTT. Its protein product is CASSLQGAANEKLFF. The full variable domain, completed using reference TRBV7-2 and TRBJ1-4, is GAGVSQSPSNKVTEKGKDVELRCDPISGHTALYWYRQSLGQGLEFLIYFQGNSAPDKSGLPSDRFSAERTGGSVSTLTIQRTQQEDSAVYLCASSLQGAANEKLFFGSGTQLSVL.

The chain is built from TRBV15 and TRBJ2-5, with unresolved D. Germline V gene lookup returns CDR1 LNHNV and CDR2 YYDKDF (reference sequence). The CDR3 sequence is 14 residues long. V dropped 0 bases and J dropped 1 base, with 6 bases sitting between them. The CDR3 here is CATSRDYSQETQYF. The CDR3 region has the DNA TGTGCCACCAGCAGAGATTACAGCCAAGAGACCCAGTACTTC.

This chain links TRBV2 with TRBJ2-7; 7 bases map to TRBD2. Germline loops: CDR1 SNHLY, CDR2 FYNNEI. With 3 bases clipped from V and 0 bases from J, the junction kept 11 bases outside the gene matches. The CDR3 covers 17 residues. CDR3 DNA sequence: TGTGCCAGCAGTGAGATTTTAAGGCGGGGGTACTCCTACGAGCAGTACTTC. It encodes CASSEILRRGYSYEQYF.

This chain uses TRBV5-5 with TRBJ2-5, with D perhaps TRBD1 (6 bases). From germline, CDR1 is SGHKS and CDR2 YYEKEE (reference sequence). CDR3 size: 14 residues. The V gene lost 1 base and the J gene lost 4 bases, with 11 bases spanning the gap. The CDR3 is CASSLLLGGETQYF. Written as DNA, the CDR3 is TGTGCCAGCAGCTTGCTGCTAGGGGGAGAGACCCAGTACTTC.